What follows are 24 T cell receptor beta chains derived from one specimen sequenced in a study of shared clonotypes between healthy human individuals. Generated by immunoSEQ multiplex PCR, the TCRdb table keeps only in-frame clones and is missing some. This sample has around 2,000,000 clones, with 85% to 95% found just once. Sequenced sample: naive CD4+ T cells sorted from blood. The subset is: CD45RA+ positively selected. The receptor source for this set is a man aged 18 to 30 in good health.

This clone was seen only a few times. This chain joins TRBV25-1 and TRBJ2-7, with D possibly matching TRBD2 (7 bases). Germline CDR1 and CDR2: MGHDK and SYGVNS. Trimming left V 6 bases short and J 5 bases short, with 14 bases between. The CDR3 is 13 amino acids. In nucleotides, the CDR3 is TGTGCCAGCAGCGAGGGGGGGAGCCACGAGCAGTACTTC. It codes for CASSEGGSHEQYF.

This chain links TRBV7-9 with TRBJ1-4; D is undetermined. V was cut by 6 bases and J by 4 bases, with 15 bases left in between. The CDR3 contains 15 residues. From germline, CDR1 is SEHNR and CDR2 FQNEAQ (reference sequence). The CDR3 nucleotides read TGTGCCAGCAGTTCAAACAAGCTCTTTAATGAAAAACTGTTTTTT. Amino acid sequence: CASSSNKLFNEKLFF.

The rearrangement uses TRBV27 and TRBJ2-1; D ambiguous. The CDR3 runs to 11 residues. The germline CDR1 and CDR2 sequences are MNHEY and SMNVEV (reference sequence). V was clipped by 5 bases and J by 6 bases, with 5 bases between them. CDR3 amino acids: CASSTTNEQFF. The CDR3 coding sequence is TGTGCCAGCAGTACTACCAATGAGCAGTTCTTC.

This clone came up once. As DNA, the CDR3 is TGTGCCAGCAGTTCTGACAGGGCAGCTAATGAAAAACTGTTTTTT. It is translated as CASSSDRAANEKLFF. The chain employs TRBV6-5 and TRBJ1-4; 7 bases align to TRBD1. With V trimmed by 4 bases and J by 3 bases, 5 bases remained unmatched. The germline V gene has CDR1 MNHEY and CDR2 SVGAGI. The CDR3 runs 15 residues.

This chain connects TRBV29-1 to TRBJ2-5; D remains unclear. Germline CDR1 reads SQVTM; CDR2 reads ANQGSEA. V was clipped by 6 bases and J by 4 bases, with 15 bases between them. The CDR3 consists of 13 residues. CDR3 nucleotides: TGCAGCGTCGTGGCACATCCCGGAGAGACCCAGTACTTC. Its translation: CSVVAHPGETQYF.

This chain uses TRBV6-1 with TRBJ2-5; D could derive from TRBD1 or TRBD2 (6 bases each). CDR3 length: 15 residues. V dropped 7 bases and J dropped 1 base, with 16 bases sitting between them. The germline gives CDR1 MNHNS, CDR2 SASEGT. DNA of the CDR3: TGTGCCAGCACCACTACGGGGGCTCGCCAAGAGACCCAGTACTTC. Translation: CASTTTGARQETQYF.

This clone was observed a single time. The chain joins TRBV4-3 to TRBJ2-3; TRBD2 is a possible D gene (6 bases). CDR3 length: 14 amino acids. The V gene's germline CDR1 is LGHNA and CDR2 YSLEER. The V end lost 3 bases, the J end lost 3 bases, and 10 bases lay between the germline ends. This chain's CDR3 is CASSQSGGTDTQYF. The CDR3 DNA sequence: TGCGCCAGCAGCCAGTCTGGGGGGACAGATACGCAGTATTTT.

This clone was found once. This sequence joins TRBV5-6 and TRBJ1-1; D gene uncertain. CDR3 length equals 14 residues. Per germline, CDR1 SGHDT and CDR2 YYEEEE. V was clipped by 2 bases and J by 0 bases, with 8 bases between them. CDR3 nucleotide sequence: TGTGCCAGCAGCTTAGGGCCAGTGAACACTGAAGCTTTCTTT. Residues: CASSLGPVNTEAFF.

The chain is built from TRBV10-3 and TRBJ2-7; maybe TRBD1 (5 bases). This CDR3 spans 14 amino acids. Germline V gene lookup returns CDR1 ENHRY and CDR2 SYGVKD. V was pared by 7 bases and J by 7 bases, with 20 bases between. CDR3 region: CAITRNLGAEEQYF. The DNA of the CDR3 is TGTGCCATCACCCGAAATTTAGGGGCGGAGGAGCAGTACTTC.

The rearrangement uses TRBV5-1 and TRBJ2-1; 9 bases fit TRBD2. V dropped 1 base and J dropped 1; count of bases not matched to a gene: 0. Germline-derived CDR1 and CDR2 are SGHRS and YFSETQ. The CDR3 sequence is 15 residues long. This CDR3 reads CASSLSGRSYNEQFF. As DNA, the CDR3 is TGCGCCAGCAGCTTGAGCGGGAGGTCCTACAATGAGCAGTTCTTC.

This chain links TRBV7-2 with TRBJ2-7; D not resolved. Deletions cut 5 bases from V and 0 bases from J, with 14 bases between. Germline lookup yields CDR1 SGHTA and CDR2 FQGNSA. The CDR3 totals 15 residues. The chain's CDR3 is CASSLGQASSYEQYF. The CDR3 DNA follows: TGTGCCAGCAGCCTGGGCCAAGCGAGCTCCTACGAGCAGTACTTC.

V is TRBV5-4 and J is TRBJ1-2; D is ambiguous. Per germline, CDR1 SGHNT and CDR2 YYREEE (reference sequence). This CDR3 is built from 13 residues. Trimming cost V 0 bases and J 6 bases, with 9 bases left between them. The CDR3 DNA sequence: TGTGCCAGCAGCTTGGCCCCGCAGGATGGCTACACCTTC. Its translation is CASSLAPQDGYTF.

V gene TRBV5-1 combines with J gene TRBJ2-1, with TRBD2 as a possible D gene (6 bases). The CDR3 has 14 amino acids. Germline V gene sequence: CDR1 SGHRS, CDR2 YFSETQ. The V end lost 3 bases, the J end lost 7 bases, and 14 bases lay between the germline ends. CDR3 in amino acids: CASSSGVQPNEQFF. CDR3 coding DNA: TGCGCCAGCAGCTCGGGAGTCCAGCCTAATGAGCAGTTCTTC.

J is TRBJ2-7 and V is TRBV21-1; the table's D call, TRBD2, was not checked against the DNA. TRBV21-1 has pseudogene status. There are 14 residues in the CDR3. The CDR3 sequence: CASSLLELLFEQYF. CDR3 nucleotides: TGTGCCAGCAGCCTCCTTGAACTCCTCTTCGAGCAGTACTTC.

The J gene is TRBJ1-6, the V gene TRBV18, with 8 nucleotides matching TRBD1. CDR1 and CDR2 (germline): KGHSH, LQKENI. The CDR3 sequence is 13 residues long. V shed 6 bases and J 8 bases; nucleotides not matched to a gene: 3. The CDR3 sequence is CASSQDRDSPLHF. The CDR3 DNA reads as TGTGCCAGCTCGCAGGACAGGGATTCACCCCTCCACTTT.

The chain uses TRBV18 and TRBJ2-5; 7 positions match TRBD1. The V gene's germline CDR1 is KGHSH and CDR2 LQKENI. J lost 8 bases, V lost 0 bases, and 9 bases had no gene match. The CDR3 is made up of 15 amino acids. The CDR3 reads CASSPPVQGWVTQYF. CDR3 DNA: TGTGCCAGCTCACCACCGGTACAGGGGTGGGTAACCCAGTACTTC. Drawing the rest from reference TRBV18 and TRBJ2-5, the complete variable domain is NAGVMQNPRHLVRRRGQEARLRCSPMKGHSHVYWYRQLPEEGLKFMVYLQKENIIDESGMPKERFSAEFPKEGPSILRIQQVVRGDSAAYFCASSPPVQGWVTQYFGPGTRLLVL.

The chain uses TRBV20-1 and TRBJ1-1; no definite D call. V was clipped by 3 bases and J by 5 bases, with 7 bases between them. The CDR3 has 11 amino acids. Germline V gene data show CDR1 as DFQATT and CDR2 as SNEGSKA (reference sequence). The CDR3 protein is CSASERTEAFF. DNA for the CDR3: TGCAGTGCTAGCGAACGGACTGAAGCTTTCTTT.

As regards this clone: Other DNA sequences within the sample encode an identical CDR3. The gene calls are TRBV18 and TRBJ1-1; no definite D call. The V and J ends lost 3 bases and 5 bases respectively, with 10 bases between them. From germline, CDR1 is KGHSH and CDR2 LQKENI. The CDR3 is 13 amino acids. CDR3 nucleotides: TGTGCCAGCTCACCCCCAACGAGGACTGAAGCTTTCTTT. Its translation is CASSPPTRTEAFF.

This chain uses TRBV10-3 with TRBJ1-2; D call uncertain. V lost 6 bases to trimming and J lost 1 base, with 12 bases between them. The CDR3 totals 14 residues. From germline, CDR1 is ENHRY and CDR2 SYGVKD. CDR3 sequence: CAISPNGVNYGYTF. DNA of the CDR3: TGTGCCATCAGCCCAAACGGGGTTAACTATGGCTACACCTTC.

The chain employs TRBV10-2 and TRBJ2-5; no firm D call. The CDR3 has 14 residues. Germline V gene lookup returns CDR1 WSHSY and CDR2 SAAADI. Trimming pared 9 bases from V and 5 bases from J, leaving 19 bases between. Written as DNA, the CDR3 is TGCGCCAGTCTCGGGCCTGCCTTGGGGGAGACCCAGTACTTC. It specifies CASLGPALGETQYF.

V usage is TRBV5-1 and J usage is TRBJ2-2, with D maybe TRBD2 (5 bases). Trimming removed 2 bases from V and 3 bases from J, with 14 bases in between. The length of the CDR3 is 16 residues. CDR1 SGHRS and CDR2 YFSETQ come from the germline V gene. The CDR3 loop reads CASSFVSGAHTGELFF. The CDR3 region has the DNA TGCGCCAGCAGCTTTGTAAGCGGAGCCCACACCGGGGAGCTGTTTTTT.

V gene TRBV7-4 combines with J gene TRBJ1-4; D gene ambiguous. Trimming stripped 7 bases from V and 4 bases from J, with 10 bases between. Germline V gene lookup returns CDR1 SGHVT and CDR2 SQSDAQ. The CDR3 contains 13 residues. The CDR3 reads CASNLTVNEKLFF. DNA for the CDR3: TGTGCCAGCAACCTAACAGTTAATGAAAAACTGTTTTTT.

A word on this clone: This CDR3 is also generated by other DNA sequences in the sample. The chain carries TRBV30 and TRBJ1-5; no reliable D call. Looked up from germline, CDR1 is GTSNPN and CDR2 is SVGIG (reference sequence). The V end was cut by 1 base, the J end by 7 bases, with 11 bases between. This CDR3 spans 13 amino acids. The CDR3 nucleotides read TGTGCCTGGAGTGGAGGAGCCGGCCAGCCCCAGCATTTT. Protein product: CAWSGGAGQPQHF. The full variable domain, completed using reference TRBV30 and TRBJ1-5, is SQTIHQWPATLVQPVGSPLSLECTVEGTSNPNLYWYRQAAGRGLQLLFYSVGIGQISSEVPQNLSASRPQDRQFILSSKKLLLSDSGFYLCAWSGGAGQPQHFGDGTRLSIL.

V is TRBV9 and J is TRBJ2-5, with TRBD1 matching 7 bases. CDR1 and CDR2 (germline): SGDLS, YYNGEE. V was clipped by 3 bases and J by 5 bases; unmatched bases: 1. The CDR3 is made up of 12 amino acids. The CDR3 DNA follows: TGTGCCAGCAGCGCGACAGGGGAGACCCAGTACTTC. Amino acids: CASSATGETQYF.